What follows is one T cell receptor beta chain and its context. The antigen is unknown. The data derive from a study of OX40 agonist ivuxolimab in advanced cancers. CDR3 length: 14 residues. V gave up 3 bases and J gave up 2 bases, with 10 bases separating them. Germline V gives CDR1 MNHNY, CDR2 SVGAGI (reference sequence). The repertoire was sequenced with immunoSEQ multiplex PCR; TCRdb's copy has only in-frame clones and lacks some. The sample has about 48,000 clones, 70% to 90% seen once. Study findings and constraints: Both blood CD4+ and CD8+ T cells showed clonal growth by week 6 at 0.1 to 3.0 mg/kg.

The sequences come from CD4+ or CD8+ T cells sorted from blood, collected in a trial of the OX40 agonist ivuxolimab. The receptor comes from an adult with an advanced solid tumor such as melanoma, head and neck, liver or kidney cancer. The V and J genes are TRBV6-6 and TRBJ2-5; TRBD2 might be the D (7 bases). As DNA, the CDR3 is TGTGCCAGCAGTTATAGGGGGGGACAAGAGACCCAGTACTTC. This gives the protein CASSYRGGQETQYF.